Below, 27 T cell receptor beta chains from the same sample are listed, as sequenced in a study of T cell changes during pregnancy in multiple sclerosis. The table came from immunoSEQ multiplex PCR; TCRdb's copy has only in-frame clones and leaves some out. The data show tens of thousands of clones, 80% to 95% seen once. Material: peripheral blood, obtained after pregnancy. The receptor source for this set is a female donor with multiple sclerosis, enrolled in a pregnancy study.

V and J are TRBV7-6 and TRBJ1-1; D possibly corresponds to TRBD1 (6 bases). Deletions cut 3 bases from V and 6 bases from J, with 26 bases between. Germline CDR1 SGHVS, CDR2 FNYEAQ. This CDR3 spans 18 amino acids. Written as DNA, the CDR3 is TGTGCCAGCAGCTTGACTAGGGGGTCCGCGGGGGGGGCCCCTGAAGCTTTCTTT. Translating gives CASSLTRGSAGGAPEAFF.

The chain couples TRBV5-1 to TRBJ1-1; TRBD1 aligns across 8 bases. CDR3 length: 17 amino acids. Trimming removed 0 bases from V and 2 bases from J; junction bases left unmatched: 9. Per the germline V gene, CDR1 is SGHRS and CDR2 is YFSETQ. CDR3 region: CASSLDILQGGNTEAFF. The DNA for the CDR3 is TGCGCCAGCAGCTTGGACATCCTACAGGGGGGAAACACTGAAGCTTTCTTT. Variable domain in full (rest from reference TRBV5-1 and TRBJ1-1): KAGVTQTPRYLIKTRGQQVTLSCSPISGHRSVSWYQQTPGQGLQFLFEYFSETQRNKGNFPGRFSGRQFSNSRSEMNVSTLELGDSALYLCASSLDILQGGNTEAFFGQGTRLTVV.

The rearrangement links TRBV28 to TRBJ1-2; D possibly corresponds to TRBD1 (5 bases). Germline V gene data show CDR1 as MDHEN and CDR2 as SYDVKM. This CDR3 is built from 14 residues. Trimming left V 2 bases short and J 3 bases short, with 10 bases between. The CDR3 region has the DNA TGTGCCAGCAGTTTAGGTGGGGGGGACTATGGCTACACCTTC. Its translation is CASSLGGGDYGYTF.

V gene TRBV9 combines with J gene TRBJ2-1; the D gene is possibly TRBD1 (5 bases). V shed 0 bases and J shed 10 bases, with 11 bases lying between them. CDR1 SGDLS and CDR2 YYNGEE come from the germline V gene. The CDR3 contains 13 residues. CDR3 DNA sequence: TGTGCCAGCAGCGTAGATGAAGGGGTCGAGCAGTTCTTC. Protein product: CASSVDEGVEQFF.

The chain couples TRBV13 to TRBJ2-7; weak D call: TRBD2 (6 bases). This CDR3 is built from 16 residues. The V end was cut by 0 bases, the J end by 5 bases, with 17 bases between. In germline, CDR1 is PRHDT, CDR2 FYEKMQ (reference sequence). The CDR3 region is CASSLGSVARRDEQYF. In DNA form, the CDR3 reads TGTGCCAGCAGCTTAGGCTCGGTCGCTAGGAGGGACGAGCAGTACTTC. The full variable domain, its missing parts supplied by reference TRBV13 and TRBJ2-7, is AAGVIQSPRHLIKEKRETATLKCYPIPRHDTVYWYQQGPGQDPQFLISFYEKMQSDKGSIPDRFSAQQFSDYHSELNMSSLELGDSALYFCASSLGSVARRDEQYFGPGTRLTVT.

The CDR3 nucleotides read TGCAGCGTTGAAGACGTGGGACAGGGATCTACAGGGACTGAAGCTTTCTTT. It yields the protein CSVEDVGQGSTGTEAFF. V gene TRBV29-1 combines with J gene TRBJ1-1, with TRBD1 identical over 9 bases. The CDR3 is made up of 17 amino acids. The J segment lost 5 bases and the V segment lost 0 bases, leaving 13 bases of the junction unmatched. Germline loops: CDR1 SQVTM, CDR2 ANQGSEA.

The gene calls are TRBV5-6 and TRBJ1-2; tentatively, D is TRBD1 (5 bases). The V end was cut by 4 bases, the J end by 4 bases, with 11 bases between. The CDR3 covers 13 residues. The V gene's germline CDR1 is SGHDT and CDR2 YYEEEE. The CDR3 loop reads CASSPRGLYGYTF. The CDR3 region has the DNA TGTGCCAGCAGCCCCCGGGGACTCTATGGCTACACCTTC.

This chain uses TRBV6-5 with TRBJ1-1, with D maybe TRBD1 (6 bases). The germline V gene encodes CDR1 MNHEY and CDR2 SVGAGI. CDR3 length equals 11 residues. V lost 6 bases and J lost 8, with 10 bases in between. CDR3 sequence: CASRGGAEAFF. The CDR3 DNA reads as TGTGCCAGCAGGGGGGGGGCCGAAGCTTTCTTT.

This clone showed up just once. The V gene is TRBV9, the J gene TRBJ2-5, with TRBD2 matching 15 bases. CDR3 size: 17 residues. J was trimmed by 4 bases and V by 3 bases; bases with no gene match: 7. Germline CDR1 SGDLS, CDR2 YYNGEE. The CDR3 is CASSARTSGGASETQYF. In DNA form, the CDR3 reads TGTGCCAGCAGCGCCCGGACTAGCGGGGGGGCCTCAGAGACCCAGTACTTC.

The chain is built from TRBV15 and TRBJ1-4; 8 bases line up with TRBD1. This CDR3 is built from 17 residues. Unmatched junction bases numbered 5, after V lost 0 bases and J lost 2 bases. Germline V gene sequence: CDR1 LNHNV, CDR2 YYDKDF (reference sequence). The CDR3 is CATSRDRGRVTNEKLFF. The CDR3 region has the DNA TGTGCCACCAGCAGAGACAGGGGGCGCGTCACTAATGAAAAACTGTTTTTT.

The gene calls are TRBV2 and TRBJ1-1; TRBD1 matches at 7 bases. The germline CDR1 and CDR2 sequences are SNHLY and FYNNEI. V was pared by 0 bases and J by 2 bases, with 9 bases of the junction left unmatched. The CDR3 has 17 amino acids. This chain's CDR3 is CASSEAPGQSGNTEAFF. CDR3 DNA sequence: TGTGCCAGCAGTGAAGCCCCGGGACAGAGTGGTAACACTGAAGCTTTCTTT.

The chain is built from TRBV6-1 and TRBJ2-5; 9 bases fit TRBD1. The CDR3 loop spans 14 amino acids. Germline V gene data show CDR1 as MNHNS and CDR2 as SASEGT. The ends lost 7 bases at V and 5 bases at J; junction bases unmatched: 8. The CDR3 DNA follows: TGTGCCAGCAACGGACAGGGGTTTGGTGAGACCCAGTACTTC. This gives the protein CASNGQGFGETQYF.

This clone occurred a few times. This rearrangement joins TRBV5-1 to TRBJ1-6; D may be TRBD1 (5 bases). The CDR3 extends over 15 amino acids. The germline V and J ends were trimmed by 0 bases and 7 bases, with 11 bases remaining between them. Per germline, CDR1 SGHRS and CDR2 YFSETQ. The CDR3 nucleotides are TGCGCCAGCAGCTTGGTCCCAGGGAGGAATTCACCCCTCCACTTT. Its translation: CASSLVPGRNSPLHF.

The rearrangement uses TRBV25-1 and TRBJ2-2; 9 bases map to TRBD1. CDR3 length: 16 residues. The V gene end was trimmed by 2 bases and the J gene end by 4 bases; junction bases not matched to a gene: 5. The germline gives CDR1 MGHDK, CDR2 SYGVNS. The CDR3 sequence: CASSEGTGKATGELFF. The DNA of the CDR3 is TGTGCCAGCAGTGAAGGGACAGGGAAGGCCACCGGGGAGCTGTTTTTT.

V usage is TRBV10-3 and J usage is TRBJ1-2, with 8 nucleotides matching TRBD1. Germline V gives CDR1 ENHRY, CDR2 SYGVKD. Trimming at V came to 10 bases and at J to 5 bases, leaving 15 bases not matched to a gene. The CDR3 spans 15 residues. This chain's CDR3 is CASSSPGQASYGYTF. CDR3 coding DNA: TGTGCCAGCTCTTCTCCGGGACAGGCCTCTTATGGCTACACCTTC.

The rearrangement joins TRBV10-3 to TRBJ2-3; TRBD2 might be the D (5 bases). V was pared by 0 bases and J by 0 bases, with 7 bases between. The CDR3 contains 15 residues. Germline CDR1 ENHRY, CDR2 SYGVKD. The CDR3 nucleotides read TGTGCCATCAGTGAGTCCCGGGATAGCACAGATACGCAGTATTTT. It specifies CAISESRDSTDTQYF.

In this sample, this clone turned up a few times. The V and J genes are TRBV20-1 and TRBJ1-1, with TRBD1 as a possible D gene (5 bases). This CDR3 contains 10 residues. Germline lookup yields CDR1 DFQATT and CDR2 SNEGSKA (reference sequence). V lost 7 bases and J 5 bases, leaving 8 bases between the germline ends. The CDR3 nucleotides read TGCAGTGGGGGGGGGACTGAAGCTTTCTTT. It codes for CSGGGTEAFF.

The gene calls are TRBV7-2 and TRBJ1-2, with a possible D match to TRBD1 (5 bases). Trimming cost V 0 bases and J 1 base, with 15 bases left between them. Germline CDR1 is SGHTA and CDR2 is FQGNSA. This CDR3 has 17 amino acids. CDR3 region: CASSLAPGAGLNYGYTF. DNA for the CDR3: TGTGCCAGCAGCTTAGCCCCTGGGGCAGGCCTTAACTATGGCTACACCTTC.

The chain joins TRBV6-6 to TRBJ2-5, with D tentatively TRBD1 (5 bases). The length of the CDR3 is 16 residues. Germline V lookup: CDR1 MNHNY, CDR2 SVGAGI (reference sequence). The V end was cut by 5 bases, the J end by 0 bases, with 16 bases between. The CDR3, as DNA: TGTGCCAGCAGTCCCCGAAAGTCAGGGAACCAAGAGACCCAGTACTTC. This codes for CASSPRKSGNQETQYF.

This chain connects TRBV7-9 to TRBJ1-2; no clear D. The CDR3 runs 13 residues. Per germline, CDR1 SEHNR and CDR2 FQNEAQ (reference sequence). The V and J ends lost 1 base and 4 bases respectively, with 7 bases between them. In DNA, the CDR3 is TGTGCCAGCAGCTTAGAGCGGTCCTATGGCTACACCTTC. Residues: CASSLERSYGYTF.

The chain has TRBV10-3 and TRBJ2-7, with D perhaps matching TRBD2 (6 bases). V was shortened by 4 bases and J by 0 bases, with 13 bases between the two germline ends. The CDR3 runs 15 residues. Germline lookup yields CDR1 ENHRY and CDR2 SYGVKD. CDR3: CAISGGTLSSYEQYF. The CDR3 DNA follows: TGTGCCATCAGTGGCGGGACTTTAAGCTCCTACGAGCAGTACTTC.

Note on this clone: Mismatch with germline at one junction end may stem from a read error. The chain couples TRBV5-5 to TRBJ1-1, with TRBD1 as a possible D gene (6 bases). CDR1 and CDR2 (germline): SGHKS, YYEKEE (reference sequence). CDR3 length: 15 amino acids. The CDR3 DNA is TGTGCCAGCAGCTTCCCTGGACAGCTGAACACTGGAGCTTTCTTT. Its protein product is CASSFPGQLNTGAFF.

The genes are TRBV10-1 and TRBJ2-7, with D possibly TRBD1 on 5 matching bases. Trimming took 10 bases from V and 0 from J, leaving 25 bases between them. Per the germline V gene, CDR1 is WNHNN and CDR2 is SYGVQD (reference sequence). The CDR3 sequence is 17 residues long. The DNA for the CDR3 is TGCGCCATCGCCACTACAGGTGTTGGCAGAAGCTCCTACGAGCAGTACTTC. Protein sequence: CAIATTGVGRSSYEQYF.

The chain carries TRBV7-2 and TRBJ1-6; the D gene is possibly TRBD1 (5 bases). This CDR3 is built from 17 residues. Trimming left V 1 base short and J 6 bases short, with 16 bases between. CDR1 SGHTA and CDR2 FQGNSA come from the germline V gene. CDR3 DNA sequence: TGTGCCAGCAGCTTAGAGGTGGCGGGACCACTTAATTCACCCCTCCACTTT. Residues: CASSLEVAGPLNSPLHF. Full variable domain (outside the CDR3, taken from reference TRBV7-2 and TRBJ1-6): GAGVSQSPSNKVTEKGKDVELRCDPISGHTALYWYRQSLGQGLEFLIYFQGNSAPDKSGLPSDRFSAERTGGSVSTLTIQRTQQEDSAVYLCASSLEVAGPLNSPLHFGNGTRLTVT.

This clone was counted once. V is TRBV11-2 and J is TRBJ2-7, with 11 bases aligning to TRBD1. J lost 1 base, V lost 3 bases, and 14 bases had no gene match. Germline V CDR1 and CDR2: SGHAT, FQNNGV. The CDR3 runs to 19 residues. CDR3 in amino acids: CASSFQWDRGTTRSYEQYF. The CDR3 DNA follows: TGTGCCAGCAGCTTCCAGTGGGACAGGGGGACTACGAGGTCCTACGAGCAGTACTTC.

V usage is TRBV10-1 and J usage is TRBJ1-5, with 8 bases matching TRBD1. V gave up 4 bases and J gave up 6 bases; unmatched junction bases: 2. CDR1 and CDR2 from the germline V gene are WNHNN and SYGVQD (reference sequence). CDR3 size: 13 residues. The CDR3 region is CASSAGGVQPQHF. CDR3 DNA sequence: TGCGCCAGCAGTGCAGGGGGCGTTCAGCCCCAGCATTTT.

This clone is a singleton in its sample. This chain links TRBV19 with TRBJ1-1, with a possible D match to TRBD1 (5 bases). This CDR3 region has 12 residues. Trimming shortened V by 6 bases and J by 12 bases, and 17 bases separated the two germline ends. In germline, CDR1 is LNHDA, CDR2 SQIVND (reference sequence). The CDR3 sequence is CASRYGGLETFF. The CDR3 DNA follows: TGTGCCAGTAGGTACGGGGGACTTGAGACTTTCTTT.